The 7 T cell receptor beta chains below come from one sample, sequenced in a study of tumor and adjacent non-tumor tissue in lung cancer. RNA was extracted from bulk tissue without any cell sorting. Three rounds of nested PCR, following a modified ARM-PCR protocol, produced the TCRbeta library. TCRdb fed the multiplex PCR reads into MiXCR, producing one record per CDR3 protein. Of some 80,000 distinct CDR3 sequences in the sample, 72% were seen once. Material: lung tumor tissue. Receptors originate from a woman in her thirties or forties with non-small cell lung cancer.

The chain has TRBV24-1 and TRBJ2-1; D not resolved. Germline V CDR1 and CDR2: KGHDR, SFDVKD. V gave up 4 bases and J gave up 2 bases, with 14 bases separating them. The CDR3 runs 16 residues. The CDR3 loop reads CATSDTRRKPYNEQFF. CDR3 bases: TGTGCCACCAGTGACACCAGACGGAAACCCTACAATGAGCAGTTCTTC.

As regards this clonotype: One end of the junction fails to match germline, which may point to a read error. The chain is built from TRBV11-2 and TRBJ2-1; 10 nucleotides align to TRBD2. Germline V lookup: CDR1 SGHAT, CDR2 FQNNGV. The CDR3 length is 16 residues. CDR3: CASSLRPLAGRNEHFF. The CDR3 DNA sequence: TGTGCTAGCAGCTTAAGGCCACTAGCGGGGCGCAATGAGCACTTCTTC.

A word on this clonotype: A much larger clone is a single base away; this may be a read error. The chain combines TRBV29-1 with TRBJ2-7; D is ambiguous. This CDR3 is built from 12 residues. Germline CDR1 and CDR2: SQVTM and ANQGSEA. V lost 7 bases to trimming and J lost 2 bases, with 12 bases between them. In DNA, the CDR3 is TGCAGCGAGGACCACTTTCCCTACGAGCAGTACTTC. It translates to CSEDHFPYEQYF.

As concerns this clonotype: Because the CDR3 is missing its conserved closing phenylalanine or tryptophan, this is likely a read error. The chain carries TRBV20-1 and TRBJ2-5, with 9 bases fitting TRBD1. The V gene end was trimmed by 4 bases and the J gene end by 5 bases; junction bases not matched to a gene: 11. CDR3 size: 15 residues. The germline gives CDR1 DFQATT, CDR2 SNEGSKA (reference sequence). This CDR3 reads CSATVVQGAGETQYY. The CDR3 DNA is TGCAGTGCTACAGTGGTACAGGGGGCAGGGGAGACCCAGTACTAC.

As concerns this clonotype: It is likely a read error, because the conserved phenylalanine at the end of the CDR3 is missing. The CDR3 loop reads CAISENGGSENEQFS. In nucleotides, the CDR3 is TGTGCCATCAGTGAGAATGGCGGGAGCGAAAATGAGCAGTTCTCC. This chain links TRBV10-3 with TRBJ2-1; the match to TRBD2 covers 7 bases. Germline V gene sequence: CDR1 ENHRY, CDR2 SYGVKD. J gave up 7 bases and V 2 bases, and 8 bases lay outside the gene matches. The CDR3 sequence is 15 residues long.

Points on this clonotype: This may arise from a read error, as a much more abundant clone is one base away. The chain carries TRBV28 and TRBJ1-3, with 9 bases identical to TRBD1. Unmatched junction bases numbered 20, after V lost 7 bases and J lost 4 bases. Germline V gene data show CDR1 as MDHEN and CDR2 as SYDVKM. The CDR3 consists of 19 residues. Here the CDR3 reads CASTHTGTGLLAQGNTIYF. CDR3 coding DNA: TGTGCCAGCACACATACCGGGACAGGGCTTCTGGCTCAAGGAAACACCATATATTTT.

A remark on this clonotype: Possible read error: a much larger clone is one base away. CDR3 in amino acids: CTWSVGTAYYEQYF. For the CDR3, the DNA is TGTACCTGGAGTGTTGGGACAGCATACTACGAGCAGTACTTC. The chain couples TRBV30 to TRBJ2-7; 7 bases match TRBD1. Germline loops: CDR1 GTSNPN, CDR2 SVGIG (reference sequence). This CDR3 contains 14 residues.